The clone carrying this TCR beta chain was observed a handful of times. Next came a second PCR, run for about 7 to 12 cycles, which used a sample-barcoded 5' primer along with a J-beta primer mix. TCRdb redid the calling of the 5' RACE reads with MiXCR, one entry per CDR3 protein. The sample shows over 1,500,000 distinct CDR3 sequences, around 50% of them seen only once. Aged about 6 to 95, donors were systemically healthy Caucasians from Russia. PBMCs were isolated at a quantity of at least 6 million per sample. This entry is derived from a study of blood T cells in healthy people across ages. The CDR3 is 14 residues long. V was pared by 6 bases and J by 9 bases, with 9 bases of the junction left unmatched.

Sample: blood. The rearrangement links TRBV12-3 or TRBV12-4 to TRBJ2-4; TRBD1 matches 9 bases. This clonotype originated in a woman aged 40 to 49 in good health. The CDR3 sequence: CASSVGQGSSIQYF. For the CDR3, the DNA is TGTGCCAGCAGCGTCGGACAGGGGAGTAGCATTCAGTACTTC.